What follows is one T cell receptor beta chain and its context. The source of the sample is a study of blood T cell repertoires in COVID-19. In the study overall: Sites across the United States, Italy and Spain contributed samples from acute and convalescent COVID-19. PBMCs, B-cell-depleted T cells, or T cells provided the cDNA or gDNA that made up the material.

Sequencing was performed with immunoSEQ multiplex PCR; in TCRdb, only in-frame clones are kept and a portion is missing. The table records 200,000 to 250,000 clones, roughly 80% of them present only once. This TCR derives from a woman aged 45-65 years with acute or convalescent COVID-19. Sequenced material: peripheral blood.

CDR3 sequence (DNA): TGTGCCAGCAGCCAAGTCGGGGGGGGTGCCAGAGAGACCCAGTACTTC. Encoded protein: CASSQVGGGARETQYF. This rearrangement joins TRBV3-1 (or the pseudogene TRBV3-2) to TRBJ2-5, with 8 bases aligning to TRBD2. This CDR3 is built from 16 residues. The germline V gene has CDR1 LGHDT and CDR2 YNNKEL (reference sequence). Losses at the gene ends were 1 base for V and 4 bases for J; bases not matched to a gene: 8.